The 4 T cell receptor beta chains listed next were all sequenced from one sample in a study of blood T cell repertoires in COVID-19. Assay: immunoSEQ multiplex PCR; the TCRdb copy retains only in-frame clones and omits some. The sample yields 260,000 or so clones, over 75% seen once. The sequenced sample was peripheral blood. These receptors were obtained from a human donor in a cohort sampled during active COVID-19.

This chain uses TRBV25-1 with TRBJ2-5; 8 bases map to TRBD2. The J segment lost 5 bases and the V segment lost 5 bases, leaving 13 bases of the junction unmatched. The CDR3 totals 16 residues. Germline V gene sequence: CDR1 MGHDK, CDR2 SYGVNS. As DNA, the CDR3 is TGTGCCAGCAGTTATTCAAGCGGGGGATCGAGGGAGACCCAGTACTTC. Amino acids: CASSYSSGGSRETQYF.

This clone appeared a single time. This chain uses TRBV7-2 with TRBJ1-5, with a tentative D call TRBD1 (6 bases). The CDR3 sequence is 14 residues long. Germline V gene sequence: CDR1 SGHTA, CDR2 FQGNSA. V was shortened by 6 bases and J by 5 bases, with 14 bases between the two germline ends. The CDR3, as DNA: TGTGCCAGCAGGCCAGGGGTCCATGATCAGCCCCAGCATTTT. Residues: CASRPGVHDQPQHF. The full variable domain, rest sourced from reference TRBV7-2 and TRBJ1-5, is GAGVSQSPSNKVTEKGKDVELRCDPISGHTALYWYRQSLGQGLEFLIYFQGNSAPDKSGLPSDRFSAERTGGSVSTLTIQRTQQEDSAVYLCASRPGVHDQPQHFGDGTRLSIL.

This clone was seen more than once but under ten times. The chain's CDR3 is CASSLAHRGLVGYTF. The DNA of the CDR3 is TGTGCCAGCAGCTTAGCGCACAGGGGGCTAGTAGGCTACACCTTC. This chain connects TRBV7-9 to TRBJ1-2; 9 positions agree with TRBD1. The CDR3 is 15 amino acids. V lost 0 bases and J lost 8; bases outside the gene matches: 7. Germline CDR1 is SEHNR and CDR2 is FQNEAQ (reference sequence).

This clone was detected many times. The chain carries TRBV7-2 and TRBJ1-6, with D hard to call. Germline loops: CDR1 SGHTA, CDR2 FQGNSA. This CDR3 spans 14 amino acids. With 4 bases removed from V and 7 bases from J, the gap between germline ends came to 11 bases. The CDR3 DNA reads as TGTGCCAGCAGCTCCCAACCGGTGAATTCACCCCTCCACTTT. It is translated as CASSSQPVNSPLHF.